A selection of T cell receptor beta chains follows, all from one sample in a study of shared clonotypes between healthy human individuals. The data were produced by immunoSEQ multiplex PCR, yet TCRdb's version contains in-frame clones alone and is incomplete. The sample carries about 600,000 clones, 95% to 98% recorded once. The sample comprised naive CD4+ T cells sorted from blood. The receptor source for this set is a woman aged 25 to 39 in good health. Both conserved end residues are part of each CDR3. Fields, in order: CDR3 protein, CDR3 DNA, D gene, clone size, J gene, V gene. D genes are given only for firm matches. The size entry is marked missing in some rows and otherwise reads once, few, many or a size class.

cdr3_aa: CASSAPGLGTEAFF; cdr3_nt: TGTGCCAGCAGCGCTCCGGGTTTGGGCACTGAAGCTTTCTTT; d_call: -; clone_size: -; j_call: TRBJ1-1; v_call: TRBV9
cdr3_aa: CASSQVGLAGLPEQFF; cdr3_nt: TGTGCCAGCAGCCAAGTCGGACTAGCGGGGCTCCCTGAGCAGTTCTTC; d_call: TRBD2; clone_size: -; j_call: TRBJ2-1; v_call: TRBV14
cdr3_aa: CASRASGWPQETQYF; cdr3_nt: TGTGCCAGCAGGGCATCAGGGTGGCCCCAAGAGACCCAGTACTTC; d_call: -; clone_size: -; j_call: TRBJ2-5; v_call: TRBV7-2
cdr3_aa: CASRLEGGPQLGNTIYF; cdr3_nt: TGTGCCAGCAGACTGGAGGGGGGGCCGCAGCTTGGAAACACCATATATTTT; d_call: -; clone_size: once; j_call: TRBJ1-3; v_call: TRBV5-6
cdr3_aa: CASSLTSGNTGELFF; cdr3_nt: TGTGCCAGCAGCTTAACTAGCGGGAACACCGGGGAGCTGTTTTTT; d_call: -; clone_size: -; j_call: TRBJ2-2; v_call: TRBV7-3
cdr3_aa: CSVRSRPNQPQHF; cdr3_nt: TGCAGCGTTCGCAGTCGGCCCAATCAGCCCCAGCATTTT; d_call: -; clone_size: -; j_call: TRBJ1-5; v_call: TRBV29-1
cdr3_aa: CASSLLAGRYNEQFF; cdr3_nt: TGCGCCAGCAGCTTGCTAGCGGGAAGGTACAATGAGCAGTTCTTC; d_call: TRBD2; clone_size: -; j_call: TRBJ2-1; v_call: TRBV5-1
cdr3_aa: CASGGPRTGKTEAFF; cdr3_nt: TGTGCCAGCGGAGGCCCCCGGACAGGGAAAACTGAAGCTTTCTTT; d_call: TRBD1; clone_size: once; j_call: TRBJ1-1; v_call: TRBV6-6
cdr3_aa: CASSSGRSYNEQFF; cdr3_nt: TGTGCCAGCAGTTCCGGGAGAAGCTACAATGAGCAGTTCTTC; d_call: -; clone_size: -; j_call: TRBJ2-1; v_call: TRBV28
cdr3_aa: CASSLASGSNTGELFF; cdr3_nt: TGCGCCAGCAGCTTGGCTAGCGGGAGTAACACCGGGGAGCTGTTTTTT; d_call: TRBD2; clone_size: -; j_call: TRBJ2-2; v_call: TRBV5-1
cdr3_aa: CASTGTFMNTEAFF; cdr3_nt: TGTGCCAGCACCGGGACGTTCATGAACACTGAAGCTTTCTTT; d_call: -; clone_size: -; j_call: TRBJ1-1; v_call: TRBV25-1
cdr3_aa: CASGLYLAGGTNEQYF; cdr3_nt: TGTGCTAGTGGTTTGTATCTAGCGGGAGGGACGAACGAGCAGTACTTC; d_call: TRBD2; clone_size: -; j_call: TRBJ2-7; v_call: TRBV12-5
cdr3_aa: CASRTHGSADTQYF; cdr3_nt: TGTGCCAGCAGGACCCACGGGAGCGCAGATACGCAGTATTTT; d_call: -; clone_size: -; j_call: TRBJ2-3; v_call: TRBV7-9
cdr3_aa: CASSSRRRGPGGIHEQYF; cdr3_nt: TGTGCCAGCAGCTCGAGACGGAGGGGGCCAGGGGGCATCCACGAGCAGTACTTC; d_call: TRBD1; clone_size: -; j_call: TRBJ2-7; v_call: TRBV11-1
cdr3_aa: CASSNAQRQQYF; cdr3_nt: TGTGCCAGCAGCAATGCACAGCGCCAGCAGTACTTC; d_call: -; clone_size: -; j_call: TRBJ2-7; v_call: TRBV6-5
cdr3_aa: CASSGGTPTYEQYF; cdr3_nt: TGTGCCAGTAGTGGGGGGACGCCGACCTACGAGCAGTACTTC; d_call: -; clone_size: -; j_call: TRBJ2-7; v_call: TRBV19
cdr3_aa: CASSLRRDRTGKPDTQYF; cdr3_nt: TGTGCCAGCAGCTTAAGACGCGACCGGACAGGGAAGCCAGATACGCAGTATTTT; d_call: TRBD1; clone_size: -; j_call: TRBJ2-3; v_call: TRBV11-2
cdr3_aa: CASSPGDNQPQHF; cdr3_nt: TGTGCCAGCTCACCAGGGGACAATCAGCCCCAGCATTTT; d_call: -; clone_size: once; j_call: TRBJ1-5; v_call: TRBV18
cdr3_aa: CASRSGLAGEEQYF; cdr3_nt: TGTGCCAGCAGGTCGGGACTAGCGGGAGAAGAGCAGTACTTC; d_call: TRBD2; clone_size: -; j_call: TRBJ2-5; v_call: TRBV5-4
cdr3_aa: CASSLGLAGLSTDTQYF; cdr3_nt: TGCGCCAGCAGCTTGGGACTAGCGGGGCTTAGCACAGATACGCAGTATTTT; d_call: TRBD2; clone_size: -; j_call: TRBJ2-3; v_call: TRBV5-1
cdr3_aa: CASSYSQKANIEAFF; cdr3_nt: TGTGCCAGCAGTTACTCGCAGAAGGCCAACATTGAAGCTTTCTTT; d_call: -; clone_size: -; j_call: TRBJ1-1; v_call: TRBV6-5
cdr3_aa: CASSIGLAGGIDTQYF; cdr3_nt: TGTGCCAGCAGTATTGGACTAGCGGGAGGGATTGATACGCAGTATTTT; d_call: TRBD2; clone_size: -; j_call: TRBJ2-3; v_call: TRBV28
cdr3_aa: CASSWGGGGTDTQYF; cdr3_nt: TGTGCCAGCTCCTGGGGGGGCGGAGGCACAGATACGCAGTATTTT; d_call: -; clone_size: -; j_call: TRBJ2-3; v_call: TRBV2
cdr3_aa: CASRGSSYNEQFF; cdr3_nt: TGTGCCAGCAGGGGTTCTTCCTACAATGAGCAGTTCTTC; d_call: -; clone_size: -; j_call: TRBJ2-1; v_call: TRBV28